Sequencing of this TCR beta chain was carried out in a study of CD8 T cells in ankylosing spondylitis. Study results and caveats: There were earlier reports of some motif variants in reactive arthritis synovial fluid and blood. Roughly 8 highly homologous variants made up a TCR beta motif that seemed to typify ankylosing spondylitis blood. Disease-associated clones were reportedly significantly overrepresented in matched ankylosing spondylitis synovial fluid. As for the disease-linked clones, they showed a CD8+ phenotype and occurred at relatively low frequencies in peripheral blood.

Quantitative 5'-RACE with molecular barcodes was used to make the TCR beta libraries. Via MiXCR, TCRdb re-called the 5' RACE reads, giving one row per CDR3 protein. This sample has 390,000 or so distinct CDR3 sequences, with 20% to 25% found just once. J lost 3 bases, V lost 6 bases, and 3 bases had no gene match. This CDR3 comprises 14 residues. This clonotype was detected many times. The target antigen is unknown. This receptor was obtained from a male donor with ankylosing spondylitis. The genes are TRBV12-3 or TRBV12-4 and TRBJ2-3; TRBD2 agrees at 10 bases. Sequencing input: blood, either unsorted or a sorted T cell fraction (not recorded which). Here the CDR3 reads CASRPGLATDTQYF. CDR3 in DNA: TGTGCCAGCAGGCCGGGACTAGCGACAGATACGCAGTATTTT.